This is a list of T cell receptor beta chains from one sample in a study of cytomegalovirus exposure and HLA in healthy donors. Assay: immunoSEQ multiplex PCR; the TCRdb copy retains only in-frame clones and omits some. The sample data list 200,000 or so clones. Sequencing was performed on PBMCs. These receptors all come from a girl aged 2 to 10 in good health and CMV-seropositive. The CDR3 runs from the conserved cysteine through the conserved F or W. The D gene is left open where the match is weak.

cdr3_nt cdr3_aa j_call v_call d_call
TGCGCCAGCCGGGACAGACCCTACGAGCAGTACTTC CASRDRPYEQYF TRBJ2-7 TRBV23-1 TRBD1
TGTGCCAGCAGTTCCCCGGGCGGGGGGGAGGGCCGAGAGACCCAGTACTTC CASSSPGGGEGRETQYF TRBJ2-5 TRBV28 TRBD2
TGTGCCAGCAGCTTTGCAGGGCTCCTGACCAAAGCTACCGGGGAGCTGTTTTTT CASSFAGLLTKATGELFF TRBJ2-2 TRBV11-2 NA
TGTGCCAGTAAAGGGACTTTCTCTGGAAACACCATATATTTT CASKGTFSGNTIYF TRBJ1-3 TRBV19 NA
TGTGCCAGCTTGGCTCCAGGACAGTTGAATGAAAAACTGTTTTTT CASLAPGQLNEKLFF TRBJ1-4 TRBV28 NA
TGTGCCAGCATCTGGCAGGGGGCATACAATGAGCAGTTCTTC CASIWQGAYNEQFF TRBJ2-1 TRBV2 TRBD1
TGTGCCACCAGCACCCACGACAGCTCCTACGAGCAGTACTTC CATSTHDSSYEQYF TRBJ2-7 TRBV15 NA
TGTGCCAGCAGCAACTATGCCGGGGACACTGAAGCTTTCTTT CASSNYAGDTEAFF TRBJ1-1 TRBV28 NA
TGTGCCAGCAGATACCCAGGGCAGCAGTACTTC CASRYPGQQYF TRBJ2-5 TRBV2 NA
TGTGCCAGCTCACCCAGGGGGATCAATCAGCCCCAGCATTTT CASSPRGINQPQHF TRBJ1-5 TRBV18 TRBD1
TGTGCCAGCAGTAAAGGGACAGGGACGATTTTGGAAAAACTATTTTTT CASSKGTGTILEKLFF TRBJ1-4 TRBV6-1 TRBD1
TGTGCCAGCAGCCAGACAGGGCACGGAAACACCATATATTTT CASSQTGHGNTIYF TRBJ1-3 TRBV28 TRBD1
TGTGCCAGCGGTTCGGGATGGGAAAAAAATGAAAAACTGTTTTTT CASGSGWEKNEKLFF TRBJ1-4 TRBV27 NA
TGTGCCTGGAGCCCCAGGGCAGGGGGCTATCAGCCCCAGCATTTT CAWSPRAGGYQPQHF TRBJ1-5 TRBV30 TRBD1
TGTGCCAGCAGACAGGTAGCTAACTATGGCTACACCTTC CASRQVANYGYTF TRBJ1-2 TRBV28 NA
TGTGCCAGCGGGCCCCTGAGTTACGAGCAGTACTTC CASGPLSYEQYF TRBJ2-7 TRBV2 NA
TGTGCCAGCAGCGGGCCCCGACAGGGCCGTGGGGAGACCCAGTACTTC CASSGPRQGRGETQYF TRBJ2-5 TRBV5-4 TRBD1
TGCGCCAGCAGCTTGGGGTTGAGAACCAACACAGATACGCAGTATTTT CASSLGLRTNTDTQYF TRBJ2-3 TRBV5-1 NA
TGTGCCAGCAGCCAAACAGGGAGGGAACCCCTCCACTTT CASSQTGREPLHF TRBJ1-6 TRBV7-3 NA
TGTGCCTGGACCCCCGGGACTAGCGGGAGCTCCTACAATGAGCAGTTCTTC CAWTPGTSGSSYNEQFF TRBJ2-1 TRBV30 TRBD2
TGTGCCAGCAGCTTAGGGACAGCACCTCAAGAGACCCAGTACTTC CASSLGTAPQETQYF TRBJ2-5 TRBV11-3 NA
TGTGCCTGGAGTGTTAGCTACGAGCAGTACTTC CAWSVSYEQYF TRBJ2-7 TRBV30 NA
TGTGCCAGCAGCTTAGATATGGTTGTAATAAGGGGATCAGCTAATGAAAAACTGTTTTTT CASSLDMVVIRGSANEKLFF TRBJ1-4 TRBV11-2 NA
TGTGCCAGCAGCGGGGGTACAGTGGGGGGGACCCAGTACTTC CASSGGTVGGTQYF TRBJ2-5 TRBV2 NA
TGCGCCAGCAGCTCCCCCCCCGCCTACAATGAGCAGTTCTTC CASSSPPAYNEQFF TRBJ2-1 TRBV5-1 NA
TGTGCCAGCAGTGGGGGGGACCGGGCCTACAATGAGCAGTTCTTC CASSGGDRAYNEQFF TRBJ2-1 TRBV2 NA
TGTGCCAGCAGTTCGGGGTTTTCTATCTACGAGCAGTACTTC CASSSGFSIYEQYF TRBJ2-7 TRBV6-6 NA
TGTGCCAGCAGTTACGGGGCGGGAGGAGGACCCGGGGAGCTGTTTTTT CASSYGAGGGPGELFF TRBJ2-2 TRBV6-5 TRBD2
TGTGCCAGCAGTTCGGGGACAGTTAGCAATCAGCCCCAGCATTTT CASSSGTVSNQPQHF TRBJ1-5 TRBV27 TRBD1
TGCAGTGCGGCGGGAGGGCCTACCCAGTACTTC CSAAGGPTQYF TRBJ2-5 TRBV20-1 TRBD2
TGTGCCAGCAGCCGGCGGGGTATGGTCGAAAAACTGTTTTTT CASSRRGMVEKLFF TRBJ1-4 TRBV28 NA
TGTGCCAGCTCACCCGGACAGAACTCTGGGGCCAACGTCCTGACTTTC CASSPGQNSGANVLTF TRBJ2-6 TRBV18 NA
TGTGCCAGCAGTTATTGCCCCCTCTTGGACAGTGAAGCTTTCTTT CASSYCPLLDSEAFF TRBJ1-1 TRBV6-7 NA
TGTGCCAGCAGCCGAGTGACAGGTTCCTACGAGCAGTACTTC CASSRVTGSYEQYF TRBJ2-7 TRBV28 NA
TGCAGCGTTTGGGACAGAGAGCCCTACGAGCAGTACTTC CSVWDREPYEQYF TRBJ2-7 TRBV29-1 TRBD1